This TCR beta chain was sequenced for a study of blood T cells in healthy people across ages. Study results and caveats: Underestimates were what the diversity estimates from one million T cells were considered to be. Possibly confounding the expanded clonotype changes was the fact that donor CMV status was unknown.

CDR1 is MDHEN and CDR2 is SYDVKM in the germline V gene. V was pared by 5 bases and J by 2 bases, with 11 bases between. The CDR3 extends over 14 amino acids. Primed by a sample-barcoded 5' primer and a J-beta primer mix, a second PCR proceeded for 7 to 11 cycles. A template-switch adaptor containing 12 random nucleotides labeled each cDNA molecule. TCRdb used MiXCR to reprocess the 5' RACE reads, holding one entry per CDR3 protein. The sample holds 1.2 million to 1.5 million distinct CDR3 sequences, 45% to 70% seen once. The study recruited healthy Caucasian donors from Russia who were aged about 6 to 90. To note about this clonotype: Its antigen is not identified.

The TCR was taken from a man between 18 and 29 years old in good health. The source material was blood. The chain joins TRBV28 to TRBJ2-3; maybe TRBD2 (6 bases). In DNA form, the CDR3 reads TGTGCCAGCAGTCCTGGCGGGACCACAGATACGCAGTATTTT. Protein: CASSPGGTTDTQYF.